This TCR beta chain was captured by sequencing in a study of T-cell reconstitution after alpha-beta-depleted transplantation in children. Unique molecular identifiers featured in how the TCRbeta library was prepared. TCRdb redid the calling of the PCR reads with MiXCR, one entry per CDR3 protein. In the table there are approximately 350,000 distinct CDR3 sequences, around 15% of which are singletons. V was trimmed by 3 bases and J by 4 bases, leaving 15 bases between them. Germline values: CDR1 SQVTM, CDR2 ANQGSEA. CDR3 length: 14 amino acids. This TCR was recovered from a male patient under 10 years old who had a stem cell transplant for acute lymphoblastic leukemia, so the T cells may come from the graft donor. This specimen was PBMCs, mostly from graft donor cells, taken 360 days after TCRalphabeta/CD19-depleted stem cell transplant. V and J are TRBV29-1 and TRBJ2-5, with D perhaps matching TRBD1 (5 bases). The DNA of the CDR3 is TGCAGCGTTGATCTATCAGGGTTGCCAGAGACCCAGTACTTC. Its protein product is CSVDLSGLPETQYF.